This TCR beta chain was captured in a study of T cells in Graves' hyperthyroidism and ophthalmopathy. From germline, CDR1 is LGHNT and CDR2 FRNRAP. The V end lost 0 bases, the J end lost 10 bases, and 10 bases lay between the germline ends. This CDR3 contains 13 residues. Diagnoses used clinical symptoms, serum thyroxine and TRAb, thyroid ultrasound and orbital computed tomography. Notes on this clonotype: Its antigen is unknown.

Researchers took RNA transcripts and amplified the TCR beta CDR3 regions from them. Carried out on the TCR CDR3, a first-round RT-PCR used the HTBI primer set. TCRdb ran MiXCR on the multiplex PCR reads and lists one entry per CDR3 protein. In the table there are over 300,000 distinct CDR3 sequences, roughly an eighth of which are singletons. Notes on the study in general: Ophthalmopathy and stable hyperthyroidism were separated by a 13 V-J model.

The gene calls are TRBV12-5 and TRBJ2-1; D could derive from TRBD1 or TRBD2 (5 bases each). The sequence came from a middle-aged woman with Graves' ophthalmopathy. Sequencing used blood. The CDR3 reads CASGLVLREEQFF. Written as DNA, the CDR3 is TGTGCTAGTGGTTTGGTACTCAGGGAGGAGCAGTTCTTC.